These T cell receptor beta chains were read from a single sample in a study of T cells after yellow fever vaccination. One entry per CDR3 protein, called by TCRdb with MiXCR from the 5' RACE reads. Among about 240,000 distinct CDR3 sequences listed, 6.9% were seen once. Specimen: CD4+ T cells sorted from PBMCs, collected 15 days after the yellow fever booster vaccination. These TCRs come from a young man who received the YFV17D yellow fever vaccine. The CDR3 runs from the conserved cysteine through the conserved F or W. D genes are given only for firm matches. The size field is filled for only some rows; it gives once, few, many or a size class.

v_call,clone_size,d_call,j_call,cdr3_aa,cdr3_nt
TRBV20-1,few,TRBD2,TRBJ2-5,CSARDLRAGGVGQETQYF,TGCAGTGCTAGAGATCTGCGAGCGGGAGGAGTTGGCCAAGAGACCCAGTACTTC
TRBV11-2,few,TRBD2,TRBJ2-2,CASSHGLAGGPSNTGELFF,TGTGCCAGCAGCCACGGACTAGCGGGAGGGCCCTCGAACACCGGGGAGCTGTTTTTT
TRBV19,many,.,TRBJ2-1,CASSFVGRSYNEQFF,TGTGCCAGTAGTTTCGTAGGACGCTCCTACAATGAGCAGTTCTTC
TRBV5-1,.,TRBD2,TRBJ2-3,CASSWEGRRTDTQYF,TGCGCCAGCAGCTGGGAGGGGCGGCGCACAGATACGCAGTATTTT
TRBV15,.,.,TRBJ2-7,CATSRQLDKTYEQYF,TGTGCCACCAGCAGACAGTTAGACAAGACCTACGAGCAGTACTTC
TRBV20-1,.,.,TRBJ2-1,CSASPGGPKDNEQFF,TGCAGTGCCTCCCCCGGGGGCCCAAAGGATAATGAGCAGTTCTTC
TRBV20-1,few,.,TRBJ2-7,CSAGRELYEQYF,TGCAGTGCTGGCCGTGAGCTCTACGAGCAGTACTTC
TRBV12-3/TRBV12-4,many,.,TRBJ1-4,CASCQSGEKLFF,TGTGCCAGTTGTCAGTCAGGTGAAAAACTGTTTTTT
TRBV12-3/TRBV12-4,many,.,TRBJ2-7,CASSQDVAYEQYF,TGTGCCAGCAGCCAAGACGTAGCCTACGAGCAGTACTTC
TRBV7-3,many,.,TRBJ2-7,CASSLGEGPGPFYEQYF,TGTGCCAGCAGCTTAGGGGAAGGTCCCGGTCCCTTCTACGAGCAGTACTTC
TRBV5-1,.,.,TRBJ2-7,CASSLDGRSYEQYF,TGCGCCAGCAGCTTGGACGGCAGGTCCTACGAGCAGTACTTC